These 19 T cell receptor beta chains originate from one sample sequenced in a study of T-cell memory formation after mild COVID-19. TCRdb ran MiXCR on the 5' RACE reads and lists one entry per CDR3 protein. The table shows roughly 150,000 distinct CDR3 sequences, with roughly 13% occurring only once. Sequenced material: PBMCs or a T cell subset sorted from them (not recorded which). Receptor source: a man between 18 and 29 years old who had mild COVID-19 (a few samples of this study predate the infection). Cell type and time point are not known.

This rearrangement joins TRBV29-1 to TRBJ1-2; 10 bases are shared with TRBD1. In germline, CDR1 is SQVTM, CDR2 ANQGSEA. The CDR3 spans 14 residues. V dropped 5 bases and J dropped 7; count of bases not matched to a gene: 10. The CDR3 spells CSVPRPGQGFGYTF. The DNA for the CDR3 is TGCAGCGTTCCCAGACCGGGACAGGGGTTTGGCTACACCTTC. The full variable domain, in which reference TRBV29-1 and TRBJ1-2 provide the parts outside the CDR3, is SAVISQKPSRDICQRGTSLTIQCQVDSQVTMMFWYRQQPGQSLTLIATANQGSEATYESGFVIDKFPISRPNLTFSTLTVSNMSPEDSSIYLCSVPRPGQGFGYTFGSGTRLTVV.

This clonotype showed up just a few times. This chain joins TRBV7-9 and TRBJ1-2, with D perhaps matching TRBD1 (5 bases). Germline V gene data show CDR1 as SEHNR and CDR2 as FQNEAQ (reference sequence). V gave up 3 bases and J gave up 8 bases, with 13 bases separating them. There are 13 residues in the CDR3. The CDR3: CASSLEGTGGYTF. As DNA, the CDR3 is TGTGCCAGCAGCTTGGAAGGGACCGGCGGCTACACCTTC.

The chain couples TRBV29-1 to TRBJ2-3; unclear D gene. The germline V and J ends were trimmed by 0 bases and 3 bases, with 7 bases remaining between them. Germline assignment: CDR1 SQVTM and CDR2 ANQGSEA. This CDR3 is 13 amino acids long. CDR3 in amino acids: CSVEDLGTDTQYF. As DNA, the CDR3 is TGCAGCGTTGAAGATTTGGGGACAGATACGCAGTATTTT.

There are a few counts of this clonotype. The CDR3 loop reads CASSLVDRGYEQYV. The CDR3 DNA is TGTGCCAGCAGCTTAGTTGACAGGGGCTACGAGCAGTACGTC. The rearrangement uses TRBV11-1 and TRBJ2-7; 8 positions match TRBD1. V trimming: 1 base; J trimming: 3 bases; junction bases outside the gene matches: 2. The CDR3 spans 14 residues. Germline V lookup: CDR1 SGHAT, CDR2 FQDESV (reference sequence).

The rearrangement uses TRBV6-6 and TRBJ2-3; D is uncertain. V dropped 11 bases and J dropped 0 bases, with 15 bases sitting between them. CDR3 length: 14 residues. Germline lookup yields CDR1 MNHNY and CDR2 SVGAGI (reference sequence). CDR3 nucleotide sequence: TGTGCCGGCGGACCTACTTATAGCACAGATACGCAGTATTTT. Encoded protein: CAGGPTYSTDTQYF.

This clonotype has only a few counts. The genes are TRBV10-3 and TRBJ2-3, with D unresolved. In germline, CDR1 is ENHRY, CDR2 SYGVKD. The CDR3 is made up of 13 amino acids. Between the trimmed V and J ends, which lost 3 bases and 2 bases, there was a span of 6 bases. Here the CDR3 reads CAISETLTDTQYF. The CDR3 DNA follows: TGTGCCATCAGTGAAACACTCACAGATACGCAGTATTTT.

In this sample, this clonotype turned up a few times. The CDR3 here is CASSPPPGQGDNEQFF. Here the CDR3 DNA reads TGTGCCAGCAGCCCACCACCGGGACAGGGCGACAATGAGCAGTTCTTC. The genes are TRBV7-9 and TRBJ2-1; TRBD1 agrees at 9 bases. This CDR3 is built from 16 residues. The junction had 10 bases not matched to a gene; V was cut back by 5 bases and J by 5 bases. Looked up from germline, CDR1 is SEHNR and CDR2 is FQNEAQ (reference sequence).

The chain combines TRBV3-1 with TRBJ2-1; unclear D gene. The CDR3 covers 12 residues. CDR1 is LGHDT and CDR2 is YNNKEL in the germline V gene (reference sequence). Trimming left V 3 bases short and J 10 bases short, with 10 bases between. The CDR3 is CASSHRNGEQFF. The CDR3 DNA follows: TGTGCCAGCAGCCACCGTAATGGGGAGCAGTTCTTC.

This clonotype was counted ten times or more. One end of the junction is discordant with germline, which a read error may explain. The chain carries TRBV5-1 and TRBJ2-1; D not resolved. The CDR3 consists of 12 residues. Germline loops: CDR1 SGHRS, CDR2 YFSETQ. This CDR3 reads CASSLPGNEQFF. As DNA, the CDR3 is TGTGCCAGCAGCTTACCAGGTAATGAGCAGTTCTTC. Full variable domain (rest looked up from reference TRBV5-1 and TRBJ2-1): KAGVTQTPRYLIKTRGQQVTLSCSPISGHRSVSWYQQTPGQGLQFLFEYFSETQRNKGNFPGRFSGRQFSNSRSEMNVSTLELGDSALYLCASSLPGNEQFFGPGTRLTVL.

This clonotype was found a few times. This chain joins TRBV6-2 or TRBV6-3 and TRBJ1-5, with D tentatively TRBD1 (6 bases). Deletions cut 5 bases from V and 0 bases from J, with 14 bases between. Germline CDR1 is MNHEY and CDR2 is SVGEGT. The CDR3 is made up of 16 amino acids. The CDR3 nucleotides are TGTGCCAGCAGTAAGCGGACAGCCGATAGCAATCAGCCCCAGCATTTT. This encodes CASSKRTADSNQPQHF.

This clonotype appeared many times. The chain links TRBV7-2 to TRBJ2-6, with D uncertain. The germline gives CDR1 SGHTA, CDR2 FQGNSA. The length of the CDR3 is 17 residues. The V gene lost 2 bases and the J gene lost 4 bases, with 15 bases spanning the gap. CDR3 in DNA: TGTGCCAGCAGCTTAAACGGCCCCCGGGCAGGGGCCAACGTCCTGACTTTC. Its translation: CASSLNGPRAGANVLTF.

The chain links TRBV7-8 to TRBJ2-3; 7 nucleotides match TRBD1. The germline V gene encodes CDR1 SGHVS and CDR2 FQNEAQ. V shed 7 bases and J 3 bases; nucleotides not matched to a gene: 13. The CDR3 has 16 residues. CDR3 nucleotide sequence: TGTGCCAGCACCTCAGTGGAGGCCAGGGGGACAGATACGCAGTATTTT. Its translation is CASTSVEARGTDTQYF.

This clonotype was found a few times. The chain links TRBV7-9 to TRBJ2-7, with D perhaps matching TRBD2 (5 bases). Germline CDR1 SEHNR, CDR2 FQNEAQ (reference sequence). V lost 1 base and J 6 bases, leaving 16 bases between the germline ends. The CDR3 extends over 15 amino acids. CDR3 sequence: CASSLGAGLASEQYV. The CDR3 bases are TGTGCCAGCAGCTTAGGGGCAGGACTCGCCAGCGAGCAGTACGTC.

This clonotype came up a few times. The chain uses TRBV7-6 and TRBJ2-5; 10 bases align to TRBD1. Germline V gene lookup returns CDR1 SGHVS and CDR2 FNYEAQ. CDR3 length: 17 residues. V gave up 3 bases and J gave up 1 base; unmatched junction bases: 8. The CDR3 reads CASSLKGTGETQETQYF. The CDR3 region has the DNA TGTGCCAGCAGCTTGAAGGGGACAGGGGAGACCCAAGAGACCCAGTACTTC.

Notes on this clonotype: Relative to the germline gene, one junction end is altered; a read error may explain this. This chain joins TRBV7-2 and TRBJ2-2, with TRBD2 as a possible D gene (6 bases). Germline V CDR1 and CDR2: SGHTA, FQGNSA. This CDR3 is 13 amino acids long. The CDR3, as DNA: TGTGCCAGCAGCCTTCACGGGAGCCGGGGAGCTGTTTTT. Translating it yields CASSLHGSRGAVF.

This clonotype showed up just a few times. CDR3 nucleotide sequence: TGTGCCAGCAGCTTAGCACCATACATGAACACTGAAGCTTTCTTT. This sequence encodes CASSLAPYMNTEAFF. J is TRBJ1-1 and V is TRBV7-9, with D unclear. The germline V gene encodes CDR1 SEHNR and CDR2 FQNEAQ (reference sequence). This CDR3 spans 15 amino acids. Trimming shortened V by 0 bases and J by 0 bases, and 8 bases separated the two germline ends.

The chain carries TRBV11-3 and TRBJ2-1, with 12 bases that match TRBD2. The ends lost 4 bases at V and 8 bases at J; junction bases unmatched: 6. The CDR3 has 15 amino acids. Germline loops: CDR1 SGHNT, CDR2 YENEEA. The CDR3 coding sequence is TGTGCCAGCAGCTCAACTAGCGGGGGGAGTCATGAGCAGTTCTTC. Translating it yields CASSSTSGGSHEQFF.

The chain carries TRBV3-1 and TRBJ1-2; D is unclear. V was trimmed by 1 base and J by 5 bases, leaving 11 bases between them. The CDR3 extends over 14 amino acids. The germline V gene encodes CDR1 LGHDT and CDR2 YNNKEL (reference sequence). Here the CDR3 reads CASSQVSGAYGYTF. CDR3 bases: TGTGCCAGCAGCCAAGTGAGTGGAGCGTATGGCTACACCTTC.

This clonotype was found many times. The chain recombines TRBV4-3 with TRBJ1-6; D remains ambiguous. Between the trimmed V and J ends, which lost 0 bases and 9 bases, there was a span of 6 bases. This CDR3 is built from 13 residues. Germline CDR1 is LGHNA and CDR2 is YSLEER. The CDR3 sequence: CASSQEIGSPLHF. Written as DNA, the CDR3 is TGCGCCAGCAGCCAAGAAATCGGTTCACCCCTCCACTTT.